At least ten counts were recorded for the clone carrying this TCR beta chain. The target antigen is unknown. The CDR3 loop spans 13 amino acids. V lost 0 bases, J lost 2 bases, and 5 bases lay in between. Germline V gene data show CDR1 as DFQATT and CDR2 as SNEGSKA (reference sequence). From 5'RACE with constant-segment primers came TCR alpha and TCR beta cDNA libraries that carried sample barcodes and UMIs. TCRdb called the 5' RACE reads again in MiXCR, with one record for every CDR3 protein. Here the sample spans about 360,000 distinct CDR3 sequences, approximately 15% being singletons. This sample stems from a study of T-cell memory formation after mild COVID-19. Study-wide context: Clusters of TCRs were largely donor specific. Study observations and caveats: Within pre-infection memory, some responding clones were found, suggesting cross-reactive memory joined.

The receptor comes from a man between 18 and 35 years old who had mild COVID-19 (a few samples of this study predate the infection). Cell type and time point are not known. V usage is TRBV20-1 and J usage is TRBJ2-4; D remains ambiguous. Material for sequencing was PBMCs or a T cell subset sorted from them (not recorded which). The CDR3 nucleotides read TGCAGTGCTAGAGAGATCACCAAAAACATTCAGTACTTC. The encoded protein is CSAREITKNIQYF.